The 12 T cell receptor beta chains below all came from one sample that was sequenced in a study of CD8+ T cells in alopecia areata. RNA was extracted and reverse transcribed into cDNA as the sequencing template. Profiled with immunoSEQ multiplex PCR; TCRdb holds only in-frame clones, not every one. This table has 110,000 to 150,000 clones, approximately 60% appearing once. The sample comprised CD8+ T cells sorted from blood. The receptors come from a human donor in good health.

The chain employs TRBV4-1 and TRBJ2-7; no definite D call. Germline values: CDR1 MGHRA, CDR2 YSYEKL. The CDR3 runs 15 residues. Trimming removed 1 base at V and 2 bases at J, with 12 bases between. CDR3 loop: CASSQVSDATYEQYF. The CDR3 bases are TGCGCCAGCAGCCAAGTATCGGACGCCACCTACGAGCAGTACTTC.

The chain has TRBV5-1 and TRBJ2-1; unclear D gene. Germline CDR1 and CDR2: SGHRS and YFSETQ. CDR3 length equals 14 residues. The V gene lost 1 base and the J gene lost 7 bases, with 12 bases spanning the gap. The CDR3 DNA reads as TGCGCCAGCAGCTTGAGTGGGCCTGGGAATGAGCAGTTCTTC. As protein: CASSLSGPGNEQFF.

This clone has a single count. The chain recombines TRBV2 with TRBJ2-2; 8 bases are a match to TRBD2. V shed 4 bases and J 5 bases; nucleotides not matched to a gene: 9. The CDR3 extends over 16 amino acids. CDR1 is SNHLY, CDR2 FYNNEI, per germline. Here the CDR3 DNA reads TGTGCCAGCAGTGGCGGGGGGTCGGAAGTTACCGGGGAGCTGTTTTTT. It translates to CASSGGGSEVTGELFF. Supplemented by reference TRBV2 and TRBJ2-2, the full variable domain reads EPEVTQTPSHQVTQMGQEVILRCVPISNHLYFYWYRQILGQKVEFLVSFYNNEISEKSEIFDDQFSVERPDGSNFTLKIRSTKLEDSAMYFCASSGGGSEVTGELFFGEGSRLTVL.

The chain carries TRBV6-1 and TRBJ1-5; D is unclear. V was clipped by 7 bases and J by 8 bases, with 18 bases between them. The germline V gene has CDR1 MNHNS and CDR2 SASEGT. The CDR3 covers 14 residues. CDR3 DNA sequence: TGTGCCAGCACCCATGTCATCAGGAGCGAGCCCCAGCATTTT. This codes for CASTHVIRSEPQHF.

This clone has more than one count but fewer than ten. The gene calls are TRBV28 and TRBJ2-3; either TRBD1 or TRBD2 may fit D (5 bases each). The CDR3 consists of 13 residues. The germline V and J ends were trimmed by 7 bases and 4 bases, with 12 bases remaining between them. The germline V gene encodes CDR1 MDHEN and CDR2 SYDVKM. The CDR3: CASNGTFPDTQYF. For the CDR3, the DNA is TGTGCCAGCAATGGGACGTTTCCAGATACGCAGTATTTT. Drawing the rest from reference TRBV28 and TRBJ2-3, the complete variable domain is DVKVTQSSRYLVKRTGEKVFLECVQDMDHENMFWYRQDPGLGLRLIYFSYDVKMKEKGDIPEGYSVSREKKERFSLILESASTNQTSMYLCASNGTFPDTQYFGPGTRLTVL.

The rearrangement links TRBV19 to TRBJ2-1, with TRBD2 matching 8 bases. The germline gives CDR1 LNHDA, CDR2 SQIVND (reference sequence). Germline trimming cut 3 bases from V and 2 bases from J; bases unmatched to any gene: 12. The CDR3 is 18 amino acids. The CDR3 here is CASSMPREGLPTYNEQFF. The CDR3 DNA is TGTGCCAGTAGTATGCCCCGGGAGGGTCTGCCTACCTACAATGAGCAGTTCTTC. The full variable domain, completed using reference TRBV19 and TRBJ2-1, is DGGITQSPKYLFRKEGQNVTLSCEQNLNHDAMYWYRQDPGQGLRLIYYSQIVNDFQKGDIAEGYSVSREKKESFPLTVTSAQKNPTAFYLCASSMPREGLPTYNEQFFGPGTRLTVL.

In its sample, this clone was seen a few times. The V gene is TRBV6-1, the J gene TRBJ2-5; 8 bases fit TRBD1. With V trimmed by 0 bases and J by 4 bases, 4 bases remained unmatched. Germline CDR1 and CDR2: MNHNS and SASEGT. This CDR3 region has 15 residues. The CDR3 coding sequence is TGTGCCAGCAGTGAAGCTCCAGGGGGCGGAGAGACCCAGTACTTC. This translates into CASSEAPGGGETQYF.

In its sample, this clone was seen a few times. V is TRBV29-1 and J is TRBJ2-3, with D perhaps matching TRBD1 (6 bases). This CDR3 contains 12 residues. V lost 5 bases and J lost 3, with 9 bases in between. Germline V gene lookup returns CDR1 SQVTM and CDR2 ANQGSEA. CDR3 DNA: TGCAGCGTTTCTGACAGGACAGATACGCAGTATTTT. Residues: CSVSDRTDTQYF.

The chain has TRBV9 and TRBJ1-2; the D gene is possibly TRBD1 (5 bases). The CDR3 spans 13 residues. V was trimmed by 7 bases and J by 8 bases, leaving 18 bases between them. The V gene's germline CDR1 is SGDLS and CDR2 YYNGEE. This CDR3 is CASGEGRALGYTF. Written as DNA, the CDR3 is TGTGCCAGCGGTGAGGGCAGGGCATTAGGCTACACCTTC.

This clone was observed once. This chain uses TRBV6-5 with TRBJ2-1; TRBD2 is a possible D gene (5 bases). The CDR3 is made up of 12 amino acids. Trimming removed 7 bases from V and 7 bases from J, with 11 bases in between. Germline CDR1 MNHEY, CDR2 SVGAGI. CDR3 region: CASTGGLNEQFF. As DNA, the CDR3 is TGTGCCAGCACTGGAGGATTGAATGAGCAGTTCTTC.

This clone was seen once. The chain uses TRBV4-2 and TRBJ1-1, with a tentative D call TRBD1 (6 bases). This CDR3 region has 20 residues. Germline CDR1 reads LGHNA; CDR2 reads YNFKEQ. V was pared by 0 bases and J by 4 bases, with 27 bases between. CDR3 loop: CASSQDTEAGVLILATEAFF. The CDR3 region has the DNA TGTGCCAGCAGCCAAGATACTGAGGCAGGGGTCCTAATACTAGCCACTGAAGCTTTCTTT.

This clone occurred a few times. Other nucleotide sequences in the sample specify the same CDR3. The chain has TRBV9 and TRBJ2-6; weak D call: TRBD1 (5 bases). The CDR3 consists of 15 residues. V gave up 1 base and J gave up 0 bases, with 5 bases separating them. Germline V gene lookup returns CDR1 SGDLS and CDR2 YYNGEE. CDR3 DNA: TGTGCCAGCAGCGTAACAGGCTCTGGGGCCAACGTCCTGACTTTC. Protein sequence: CASSVTGSGANVLTF.